This T cell receptor (beta chain) was recovered during a study of blood T cell repertoires in COVID-19. Study at large: Acute and convalescent COVID-19 samples came from the United States, Italy and Spain. T cells, B-cell-depleted T cells, or PBMCs provided the cDNA or gDNA that served as material.

Germline V CDR1 and CDR2: SGHVS, FNYEAQ. Deletions cut 1 base from V and 8 bases from J, with 15 bases between. CDR3 size: 15 residues. Original methodology: Reference gene primer amplification gave nucleated cell count estimates. The method was immunoSEQ multiplex PCR; TCRdb's version includes in-frame clones alone and lacks a portion of them. D and trimming were read from the DNA, whereas the V and J calls and clone size are those reported in that table. The sample consists of roughly 100,000 clones, 75% to 90% of them appearing once. This TCR derives from a woman aged 70-85 years with acute or convalescent COVID-19. What was sequenced was peripheral blood. The chain couples TRBV7-6 to TRBJ2-4; D is unclear. The CDR3 sequence: CASSLDGTHADIQYF. The CDR3, as DNA: TGTGCCAGCAGCTTAGATGGTACCCACGCGGACATTCAGTACTTC.